Following are 13 T cell receptor beta chains from one sample sequenced in a study of CD8+ T cells in alopecia areata. cDNA reverse transcribed from extracted RNA served as the sequencing template. Clones were sequenced by immunoSEQ multiplex PCR, and TCRdb holds only the in-frame ones, with some missing. The repertoire holds 140,000 or so clones, with 62% as singletons. The sample consisted of CD8+ T cells sorted from blood. Receptor source: a human donor in good health.

This clone came up a few times. J is TRBJ2-2 and V is TRBV29-1; D gene ambiguous. V was trimmed by 3 bases and J by 0 bases, leaving 8 bases between them. This CDR3 has 14 residues. CDR1 is SQVTM, CDR2 ANQGSEA, per germline. As DNA, the CDR3 is TGCAGCGTTGATCCGGACCCGAACACCGGGGAGCTGTTTTTT. This translates into CSVDPDPNTGELFF.

The J gene is TRBJ2-5, the V gene TRBV29-1; possibly TRBD1 for D (5 bases). Germline CDR1 reads SQVTM; CDR2 reads ANQGSEA. This CDR3 has 17 residues. V was shortened by 1 base and J by 5 bases, with 23 bases between the two germline ends. CDR3 DNA: TGCAGCGTTGAAGTTTTACAGGAACAAAATAATGGGGAGACCCAGTACTTC. Its translation: CSVEVLQEQNNGETQYF.

The rearrangement uses TRBV4-1 and TRBJ1-1; D remains unclear. Trimming stripped 0 bases from V and 1 base from J, with 6 bases between. CDR1 is MGHRA, CDR2 YSYEKL, per germline. The CDR3 is 14 amino acids. The CDR3 DNA is TGCGCCAGCAGCCAAGATAGAGGGAACACTGAAGCTTTCTTT. It encodes CASSQDRGNTEAFF.

The V and J genes are TRBV29-1 and TRBJ2-1, with a weak D call TRBD2 (6 bases). The germline V gene encodes CDR1 SQVTM and CDR2 ANQGSEA. The CDR3 extends over 12 amino acids. Trimming left V 7 bases short and J 7 bases short, with 14 bases between. The CDR3 DNA reads as TGCAGCGCCGTCTGGGACTTGAATGAGCAGTTCTTC. It yields the protein CSAVWDLNEQFF.

This clone was detected only a few times. The V call is TRBV29-1, the J call TRBJ2-7; D remains ambiguous. CDR3 size: 12 residues. The V and J ends lost 3 bases and 0 bases respectively, with 6 bases between them. The germline V gene has CDR1 SQVTM and CDR2 ANQGSEA. The CDR3 DNA reads as TGCAGCGTTGAGGAAAACTCCTACGAGCAGTACTTC. It translates to CSVEENSYEQYF.

In this sample, this clone turned up a few times. V and J are TRBV4-1 and TRBJ1-4; the D is unclear. The CDR3 is made up of 15 amino acids. Germline V gives CDR1 MGHRA, CDR2 YSYEKL. V lost 1 base and J lost 8, with 14 bases in between. The CDR3 spells CASSQVLGFGEKLFF. The CDR3 nucleotides read TGCGCCAGCAGCCAAGTTTTGGGGTTTGGAGAAAAACTGTTTTTT.

This clone was detected once. This rearrangement joins TRBV30 to TRBJ1-1; a possible D gene is TRBD1 (5 bases). Germline CDR1 GTSNPN, CDR2 SVGIG (reference sequence). Trimming took off 5 bases at V and 7 bases at J, with 17 bases between the two ends. The CDR3 length is 13 residues. CDR3 sequence (DNA): TGTGCCTGGGAAGAGGGCAGGGCGAGTGAAGCTTTCTTT. Its protein is CAWEEGRASEAFF.

This chain joins TRBV9 and TRBJ2-7; TRBD2 matches 8 bases. J was trimmed by 1 base and V by 4 bases; bases with no gene match: 7. Germline V lookup: CDR1 SGDLS, CDR2 YYNGEE. The CDR3 is 15 residues long. This CDR3 reads CASSQGAGGSYEQYF. CDR3 DNA: TGTGCCAGCAGCCAAGGGGCGGGAGGATCCTACGAGCAGTACTTC.

The J gene is TRBJ1-1, the V gene TRBV29-1; 7 positions agree with TRBD1. Germline V gene data show CDR1 as SQVTM and CDR2 as ANQGSEA. This CDR3 is 13 amino acids long. V trimming: 6 bases; J trimming: 2 bases; junction bases outside the gene matches: 6. The CDR3 DNA reads as TGCAGCGTATTGACAGGGCTCAACACTGAAGCTTTCTTT. It translates to CSVLTGLNTEAFF.

The gene calls are TRBV27 and TRBJ2-1; no reliable D call. V lost 1 base and J 7 bases, leaving 11 bases between the germline ends. This CDR3 is built from 14 residues. Germline assignment: CDR1 MNHEY and CDR2 SMNVEV (reference sequence). DNA for the CDR3: TGTGCCAGCAGTTTATTCGTAGATTCGAATGAGCAGTTCTTC. Protein sequence: CASSLFVDSNEQFF.

This clone was counted a few times. This sequence joins TRBV5-4 and TRBJ2-2, with 7 bases fitting TRBD1. The ends lost 4 bases at V and 7 bases at J; junction bases unmatched: 16. The CDR3 extends over 17 amino acids. From germline, CDR1 is SGHNT and CDR2 YYREEE (reference sequence). The CDR3, as DNA: TGTGCCAGCAGCCATGGATGGAGTACAGGGGAAGTCGGGGAGCTGTTTTTT. It codes for CASSHGWSTGEVGELFF.

This clone was counted between two and nine times. The chain employs TRBV6-5 and TRBJ1-1, with D uncertain. From germline, CDR1 is MNHEY and CDR2 SVGAGI. The CDR3 runs to 10 residues. V was trimmed by 2 bases and J by 11 bases, leaving 6 bases between them. The CDR3 DNA reads as TGTGCCAGCAGTTACCCCCCCGCTTTCTTT. Translating gives CASSYPPAFF.

The genes are TRBV5-6 and TRBJ2-5; D is perhaps TRBD2 (6 bases). The CDR3 runs 15 residues. Per germline, CDR1 SGHDT and CDR2 YYEEEE. The V and J ends lost 4 bases and 9 bases respectively, with 22 bases between them. CDR3 coding DNA: TGTGCCAGCAGCCCCGTGGGGACTTGGCGAGTACCCCAGTACTTC. It translates to CASSPVGTWRVPQYF.